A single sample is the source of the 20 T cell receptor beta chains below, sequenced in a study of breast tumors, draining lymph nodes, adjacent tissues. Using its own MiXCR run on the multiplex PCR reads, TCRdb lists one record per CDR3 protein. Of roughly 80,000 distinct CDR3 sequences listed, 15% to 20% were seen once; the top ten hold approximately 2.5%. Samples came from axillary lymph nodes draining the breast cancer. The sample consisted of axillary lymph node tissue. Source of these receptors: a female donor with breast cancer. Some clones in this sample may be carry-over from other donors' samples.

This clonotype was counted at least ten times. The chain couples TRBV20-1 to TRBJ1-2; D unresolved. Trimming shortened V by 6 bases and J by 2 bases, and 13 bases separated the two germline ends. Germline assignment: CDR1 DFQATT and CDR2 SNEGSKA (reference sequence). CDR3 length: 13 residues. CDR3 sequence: CSAMLPGNYGYTF. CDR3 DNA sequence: TGCAGTGCGATGCTCCCGGGGAACTATGGCTACACCTTC.

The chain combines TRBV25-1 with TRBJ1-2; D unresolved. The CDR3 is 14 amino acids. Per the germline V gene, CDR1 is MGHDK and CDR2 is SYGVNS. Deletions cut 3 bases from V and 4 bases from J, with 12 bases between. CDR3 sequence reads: CASSDGNRGYGYTF. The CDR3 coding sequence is TGTGCCAGCAGTGACGGGAATCGCGGCTATGGCTACACCTTC.

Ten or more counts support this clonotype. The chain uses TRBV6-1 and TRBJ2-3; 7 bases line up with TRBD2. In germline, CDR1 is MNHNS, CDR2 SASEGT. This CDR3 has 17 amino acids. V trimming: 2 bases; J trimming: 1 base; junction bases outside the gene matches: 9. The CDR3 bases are TGTGCCAGCAGTGAACCAGAAGCGGGATCCCGCACAGATACGCAGTATTTT. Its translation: CASSEPEAGSRTDTQYF.

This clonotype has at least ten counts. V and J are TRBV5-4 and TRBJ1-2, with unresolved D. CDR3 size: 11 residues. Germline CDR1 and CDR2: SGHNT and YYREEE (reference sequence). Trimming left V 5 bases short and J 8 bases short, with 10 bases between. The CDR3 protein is CASSDMEGYTF. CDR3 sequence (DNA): TGTGCCAGCAGTGATATGGAGGGCTACACCTTC.

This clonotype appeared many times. As DNA, the CDR3 is TGTGCCAGCAGCGCAATCTACGAGCAGTACTTC. It translates to CASSAIYEQYF. The rearrangement links TRBV2 to TRBJ2-7; no definite D call. CDR3 length: 11 amino acids. V lost 6 bases, J lost 3 bases, and 6 bases lay in between. Germline V gives CDR1 SNHLY, CDR2 FYNNEI.

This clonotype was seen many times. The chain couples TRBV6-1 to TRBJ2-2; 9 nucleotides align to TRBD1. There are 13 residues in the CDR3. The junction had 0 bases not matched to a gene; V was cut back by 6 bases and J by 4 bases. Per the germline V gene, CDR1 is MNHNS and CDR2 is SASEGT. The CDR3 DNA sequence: TGTGCCAGCAGGGACAGGGGCACCGGGGAGCTGTTTTTT. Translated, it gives CASRDRGTGELFF.

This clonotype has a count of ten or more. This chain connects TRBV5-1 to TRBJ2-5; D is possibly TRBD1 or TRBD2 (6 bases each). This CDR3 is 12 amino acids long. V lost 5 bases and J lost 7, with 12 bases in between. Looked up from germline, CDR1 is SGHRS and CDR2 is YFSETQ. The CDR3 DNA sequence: TGCGCCAGCAGGTCGGAGGGGGGGACCCAGTACTTC. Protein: CASRSEGGTQYF.

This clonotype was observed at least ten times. In DNA form, the CDR3 reads TGCGCCAGCAGCCAAGGGCCTACGAGGACGGGAGAGCAGTACTTC. It yields the protein CASSQGPTRTGEQYF. The V gene is TRBV4-1, the J gene TRBJ2-7, with D perhaps matching TRBD2 (5 bases). V was trimmed by 1 base and J by 7 bases, leaving 17 bases between them. Germline lookup yields CDR1 MGHRA and CDR2 YSYEKL. There are 15 residues in the CDR3.

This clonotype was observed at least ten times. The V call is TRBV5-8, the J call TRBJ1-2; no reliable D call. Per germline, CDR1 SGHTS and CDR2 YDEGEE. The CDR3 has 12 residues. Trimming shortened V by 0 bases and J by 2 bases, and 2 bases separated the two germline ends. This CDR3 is CASSLDNYGYTF. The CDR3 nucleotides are TGTGCCAGCAGCTTGGACAACTATGGCTACACCTTC. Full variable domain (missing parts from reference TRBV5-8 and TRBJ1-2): EAGVTQSPTHLIKTRGQQATLRCSPISGHTSVYWYQQALGLGLQFLLWYDEGEERNRGNFPPRFSGRQFPNYSSELNVNALELEDSALYLCASSLDNYGYTFGSGTRLTVV.

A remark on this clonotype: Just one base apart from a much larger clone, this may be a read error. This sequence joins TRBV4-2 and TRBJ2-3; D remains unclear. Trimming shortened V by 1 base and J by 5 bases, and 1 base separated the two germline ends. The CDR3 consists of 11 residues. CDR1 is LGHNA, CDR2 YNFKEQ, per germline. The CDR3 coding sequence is TGTGCCAGCAGCCAAGGAGATACGCAGTATTTT. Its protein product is CASSQGDTQYF.

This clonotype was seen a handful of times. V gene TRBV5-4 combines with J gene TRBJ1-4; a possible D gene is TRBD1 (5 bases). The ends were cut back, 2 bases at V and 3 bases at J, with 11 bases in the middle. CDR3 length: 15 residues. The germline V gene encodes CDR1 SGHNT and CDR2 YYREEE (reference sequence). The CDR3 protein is CASSFGTPSNEKLFF. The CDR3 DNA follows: TGTGCCAGCAGCTTCGGGACGCCTTCTAATGAAAAACTGTTTTTT. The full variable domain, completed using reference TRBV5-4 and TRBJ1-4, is ETGVTQSPTHLIKTRGQQVTLRCSSQSGHNTVSWYQQALGQGPQFIFQYYREEENGRGNFPPRFSGLQFPNYSSELNVNALELDDSALYLCASSFGTPSNEKLFFGSGTQLSVL.

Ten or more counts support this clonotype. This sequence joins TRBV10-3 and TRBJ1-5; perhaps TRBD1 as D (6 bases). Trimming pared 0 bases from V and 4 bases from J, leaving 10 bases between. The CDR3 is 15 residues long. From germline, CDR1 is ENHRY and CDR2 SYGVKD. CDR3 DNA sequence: TGTGCCATCAGTGAGTCGGGGGCGGGAAATCAGCCCCAGCATTTT. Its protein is CAISESGAGNQPQHF.

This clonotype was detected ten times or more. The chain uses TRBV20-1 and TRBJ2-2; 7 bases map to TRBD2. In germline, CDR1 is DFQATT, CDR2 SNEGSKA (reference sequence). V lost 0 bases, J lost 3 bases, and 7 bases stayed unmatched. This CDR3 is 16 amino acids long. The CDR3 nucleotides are TGCAGTGCTAGAGAATTAGTGGGGGGGGACACCGGGGAGCTGTTTTTT. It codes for CSARELVGGDTGELFF.

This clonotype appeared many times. The CDR3 DNA sequence: TGTGCCAGCAGCTCGGGACAGCATCCCTACAATGAGCAGTTCTTC. Protein product: CASSSGQHPYNEQFF. The rearrangement joins TRBV7-3 to TRBJ2-1, with 7 bases matching TRBD1. The germline V gene encodes CDR1 SGHTA and CDR2 FQGTGA. The ends lost 4 bases at V and 2 bases at J; junction bases unmatched: 5. There are 15 residues in the CDR3.

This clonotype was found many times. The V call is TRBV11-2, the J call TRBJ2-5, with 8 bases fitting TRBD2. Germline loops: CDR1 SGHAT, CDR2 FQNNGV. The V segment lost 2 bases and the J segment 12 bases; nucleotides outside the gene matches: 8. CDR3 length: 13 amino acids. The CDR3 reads CASSLSPVAGKYF. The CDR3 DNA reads TGTGCCAGCAGCTTATCACCCGTAGCGGGAAAGTACTTC.

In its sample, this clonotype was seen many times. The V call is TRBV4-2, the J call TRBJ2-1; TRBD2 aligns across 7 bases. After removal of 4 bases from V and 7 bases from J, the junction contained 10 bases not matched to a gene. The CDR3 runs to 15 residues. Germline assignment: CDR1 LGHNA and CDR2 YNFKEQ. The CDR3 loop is CASSRPGLPLNEQFF. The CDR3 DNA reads TGTGCCAGCAGCCGGCCGGGACTACCCTTGAATGAGCAGTTCTTC.

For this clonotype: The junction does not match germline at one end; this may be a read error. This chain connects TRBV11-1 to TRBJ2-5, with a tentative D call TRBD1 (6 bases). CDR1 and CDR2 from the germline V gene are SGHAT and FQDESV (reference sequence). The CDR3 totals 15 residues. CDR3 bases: TGTGCCAGCAGCCCCCGGACAGAGCCCCAAGAGGCCCAGTACTTC. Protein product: CASSPRTEPQEAQYF. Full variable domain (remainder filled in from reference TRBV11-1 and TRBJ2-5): EAEVAQSPRYKITEKSQAVAFWCDPISGHATLYWYRQILGQGPELLVQFQDESVVDDSQLPKDRFSAERLKGVDSTLKIQPAELGDSAMYLCASSPRTEPQEAQYFGPGTRLLVL.

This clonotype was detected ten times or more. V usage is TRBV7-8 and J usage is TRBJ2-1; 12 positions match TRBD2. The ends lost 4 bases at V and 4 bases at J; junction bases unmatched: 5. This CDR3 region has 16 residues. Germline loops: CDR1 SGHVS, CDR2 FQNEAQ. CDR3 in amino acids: CASSSLAGGGYNEQFF. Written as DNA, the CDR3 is TGTGCCAGCAGCTCTCTAGCGGGAGGGGGATACAATGAGCAGTTCTTC.

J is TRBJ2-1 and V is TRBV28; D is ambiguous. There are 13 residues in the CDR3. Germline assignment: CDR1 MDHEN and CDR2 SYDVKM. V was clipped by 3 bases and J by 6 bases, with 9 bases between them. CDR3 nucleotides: TGTGCCAGCAGTTTTTATGAGGCCAATGAGCAGTTCTTC. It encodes CASSFYEANEQFF.

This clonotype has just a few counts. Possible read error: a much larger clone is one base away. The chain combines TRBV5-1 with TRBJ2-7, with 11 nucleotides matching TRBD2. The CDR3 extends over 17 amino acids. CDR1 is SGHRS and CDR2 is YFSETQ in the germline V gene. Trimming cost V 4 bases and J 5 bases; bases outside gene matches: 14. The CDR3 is CASSPVLTSGSVDEQYF. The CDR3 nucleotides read TGCGCCAGCAGCCCTGTTCTTACTAGCGGGAGTGTGGACGAGCAGTACTTC.